A selection of T cell receptor beta chains follows, all from one sample in a study of CD8+ T cells in alopecia areata. Repertoires were generated with immunoSEQ multiplex PCR, while TCRdb's copy carries only in-frame clones and drops some. The repertoire holds about 180,000 clones, less than 80% seen once, with around 10% in the top ten. The sequencing here drew on CD8+ T cells sorted from blood, taken at week 0. These receptors were collected from a human donor with alopecia areata. Both conserved end residues are part of each CDR3. A D gene is named only where the DNA matches it firmly. Only some rows state a clone size, as once, few, many or a class for expanded clones.

V: TRBV7-9; J: TRBJ2-6; size: .; D: .; DNA: TGTGCCAGCAGCTTAGGGCTCTCTGGGGCCAACGTCCTGACTTTC; CDR3: CASSLGLSGANVLTF
V: TRBV19; J: TRBJ2-1; size: .; D: .; DNA: TGTGCCAGTAGTAATGGTGATACAGGATACAATGAGCAGTTCTTC; CDR3: CASSNGDTGYNEQFF
V: TRBV2; J: TRBJ2-1; size: once; D: .; DNA: TGTGCCAGCAGCGAACAGGGTTCCTACAATGAGCAGTTCTTC; CDR3: CASSEQGSYNEQFF
V: TRBV7-9; J: TRBJ2-2; size: .; D: .; DNA: TGTGCCAGCACCATCCCCACGAGAGACACCGGGGAGCTGTTTTTT; CDR3: CASTIPTRDTGELFF
V: TRBV6-5; J: TRBJ2-4; size: .; D: TRBD1; DNA: TGTGCCACTACAGGGGATGAAAACATTCAGTACTTC; CDR3: CATTGDENIQYF
V: TRBV9; J: TRBJ1-2; size: .; D: .; DNA: TGTGCCAGCAGCGGCAGGGAGTACACCTTC; CDR3: CASSGREYTF
V: TRBV30; J: TRBJ2-1; size: .; D: .; DNA: TGTGCCTGGAGTGTAGGGGGGTCCTACAATGAGCAGTTCTTC; CDR3: CAWSVGGSYNEQFF
V: TRBV10-2; J: TRBJ1-6; size: few; D: .; DNA: TGCGCCAGCAGTGAGTCGTGGATCCCGGCCTCACCCCTCCACTTT; CDR3: CASSESWIPASPLHF
V: TRBV5-6; J: TRBJ1-5; size: .; D: .; DNA: TGTGCCAGCGGGACCTACAGGGTTAACAATCAGCCCCAGCATTTT; CDR3: CASGTYRVNNQPQHF
V: TRBV7-8; J: TRBJ2-7; size: few; D: .; DNA: TGTGCCAGCAGGGGGGGCCCGACCCTAGACGAGCAGTACTTC; CDR3: CASRGGPTLDEQYF
V: TRBV19; J: TRBJ1-1; size: .; D: .; DNA: TGTGCCAGTAGACCGGTTTTGGACACTGAAGCTTTCTTT; CDR3: CASRPVLDTEAFF
V: TRBV27; J: TRBJ1-2; size: .; D: .; DNA: TGTGCCAGCAGTTTCCGCAGTACCTCTTATGGCTACACCTTC; CDR3: CASSFRSTSYGYTF
V: TRBV25-1; J: TRBJ1-4; size: .; D: .; DNA: TGTGCCAGCAGTCCCGGGGGGGCAGGTGTGGTACTTTTT; CDR3: CASSPGGAGVVLF
V: TRBV29-1; J: TRBJ1-2; size: .; D: .; DNA: TGCAGCGGTGACGGAGGCTATGGCTACACCTTC; CDR3: CSGDGGYGYTF
V: TRBV2; J: TRBJ2-1; size: .; D: .; DNA: TGTGCCAGCAAGGGTAGGGGAAGGAACAATGAGCAGTTCTTC; CDR3: CASKGRGRNNEQFF
V: TRBV6-5; J: TRBJ2-2; size: .; D: .; DNA: TGTGCCAGTACTCTTGGGGGGACCGGGGAGCTGTTTTTT; CDR3: CASTLGGTGELFF
V: TRBV6-5; J: TRBJ2-7; size: .; D: .; DNA: TGTGCCAGCACAAAGGGGATTAATTACGAGCAGTACTTC; CDR3: CASTKGINYEQYF
V: TRBV7-9; J: TRBJ2-3; size: .; D: TRBD2; DNA: TGTGCCAGCAGCTTACCGACTAGCGGGGGAGATACGCAGTATTTT; CDR3: CASSLPTSGGDTQYF
V: TRBV15; J: TRBJ1-2; size: .; D: TRBD1; DNA: TGTGCCACCAGCAGAGAGTTCCCGGGACAGGGGATCTCGAATGGCTACACCTTC; CDR3: CATSREFPGQGISNGYTF
V: TRBV7-9; J: TRBJ1-5; size: once; D: .; DNA: TGTGCCAGCAGCCTCACCAATCAGCCCCAGCATTTT; CDR3: CASSLTNQPQHF
V: TRBV9; J: TRBJ2-1; size: .; D: TRBD2; DNA: TGTGCCAGCAGCGCCGGGACTAGCGGGGGGTATGAGCAGTTCTTC; CDR3: CASSAGTSGGYEQFF
V: TRBV5-6; J: TRBJ2-3; size: .; D: TRBD2; DNA: TGTGCCAGCAGCGGAGCTAGCGGGGGGGCAGATACGCAGTATTTT; CDR3: CASSGASGGADTQYF
V: TRBV7-9; J: TRBJ2-5; size: .; D: TRBD1; DNA: TGTGCCAGCAGCTCCAGACAGGGGGCTGTCCAAGAGACCCAGTACTTC; CDR3: CASSSRQGAVQETQYF
V: TRBV19; J: TRBJ2-3; size: .; D: TRBD2; DNA: TGTGCCAGTAGTCCGACTAGCGGGGAATACACAGATACGCAGTATTTT; CDR3: CASSPTSGEYTDTQYF
V: TRBV15; J: TRBJ2-5; size: .; D: .; DNA: TGTGCCACCAGCAGGGAGAGGTCAGCTCGGGAGACCCAGTACTTC; CDR3: CATSRERSARETQYF
V: TRBV30; J: TRBJ2-1; size: .; D: .; DNA: TGTGCCTGGAGTATCGCACGGGGAAATGAGCAGTTCTTC; CDR3: CAWSIARGNEQFF
V: TRBV7-9; J: TRBJ2-1; size: .; D: .; DNA: TGTGCCAGCAGCTTAGACAGCTTCGAGCAGTTCTTC; CDR3: CASSLDSFEQFF
V: TRBV18; J: TRBJ2-7; size: .; D: TRBD1; DNA: TGTGCCAGCTCGCTCGACCCGGGACAGGGTTACGAGCAGTACTTC; CDR3: CASSLDPGQGYEQYF
V: TRBV15; J: TRBJ2-3; size: .; D: .; DNA: TGTGCCACCAGCAGAGATAGGGGCTCCGGCACAGATACGCAGTATTTT; CDR3: CATSRDRGSGTDTQYF
V: TRBV6-1; J: TRBJ2-7; size: .; D: TRBD1; DNA: TGTGCCAGCAGCGGACGGGACAGATCCTACGAGCAGTACTTC; CDR3: CASSGRDRSYEQYF
V: TRBV10-3; J: TRBJ1-5; size: .; D: .; DNA: TGTGCCATCAGTGACCCAGACGTGGGGGGCCAGCCCCAGCATTTT; CDR3: CAISDPDVGGQPQHF
V: TRBV5-1; J: TRBJ2-3; size: .; D: .; DNA: TGCGCCAGCAGTAAGGGACCAGATACGCAGTATTTT; CDR3: CASSKGPDTQYF
V: TRBV29-1; J: TRBJ1-1; size: .; D: TRBD1; DNA: TGCAGCGTTGAAGATCGGGACAGGGGGATATCATCAGCTGAAGCTTTCTTT; CDR3: CSVEDRDRGISSAEAFF
V: TRBV5-4; J: TRBJ2-1; size: few; D: .; DNA: TGTGCCAGCAGCTTTGGCGGGGCCGAGCAGTTCTTC; CDR3: CASSFGGAEQFF
V: TRBV29-1; J: TRBJ1-5; size: .; D: .; DNA: TGCAGCGATTTGACAGGAAATCAGCCCCAGCATTTT; CDR3: CSDLTGNQPQHF
V: TRBV7-6; J: TRBJ1-2; size: many; D: TRBD1; DNA: TGTGCCAGCAGCTCCGGGACAGGGGATCAATATGGCTACACCTTC; CDR3: CASSSGTGDQYGYTF
V: TRBV11-2; J: TRBJ2-3; size: .; D: .; DNA: TGTGCCAGCAGCTTAGTCCGAGCCACCACAGATACGCAGTATTTT; CDR3: CASSLVRATTDTQYF
V: TRBV2; J: TRBJ2-7; size: few; D: .; DNA: TGTGCCAGCAGTGAAAGGCAGGGATTAACCTACGAGCAGTACTTC; CDR3: CASSERQGLTYEQYF
V: TRBV5-1; J: TRBJ1-5; size: once; D: .; DNA: TGCGCCAGCAGCTTCGGGTTCGGACAGCCCCAGCATTTT; CDR3: CASSFGFGQPQHF
V: TRBV30; J: TRBJ2-7; size: .; D: .; DNA: TGTGCCTGGACCGACAACTCCTACGAGCAGTACTTC; CDR3: CAWTDNSYEQYF
V: TRBV2; J: TRBJ1-1; size: few; D: .; DNA: TGTGCCAGCAGTGAACTCTCGACAGGTTCGAACACTGAAGCTTTCTTT; CDR3: CASSELSTGSNTEAFF
V: TRBV18; J: TRBJ1-6; size: .; D: TRBD1; DNA: TGTGCCAGCTCACCGCCTAGGACAGGGGTGGAATCACCCCTCCACTTT; CDR3: CASSPPRTGVESPLHF
V: TRBV10-3; J: TRBJ1-2; size: many; D: TRBD1; DNA: TGTGCCATCCCTGGACGGACAGGGGGCGACGTAGATGGCTACACCTTC; CDR3: CAIPGRTGGDVDGYTF
V: TRBV6-5; J: TRBJ2-1; size: .; D: .; DNA: TGTGCCAGCAGTTTTAGGAGCTCCTACAATGAGCAGTTCTTC; CDR3: CASSFRSSYNEQFF
V: TRBV4-1; J: TRBJ1-1; size: .; D: .; DNA: TGCGCCAGCAGCCACCGGGACACTGAAGCTTTCTTT; CDR3: CASSHRDTEAFF
V: TRBV9; J: TRBJ2-1; size: .; D: .; DNA: TGTGCCAGCAGCCCCCCCACGGGGGAGCAGTTCTTC; CDR3: CASSPPTGEQFF
V: TRBV5-5; J: TRBJ2-1; size: .; D: .; DNA: TGTGCCAGCAGCTTAGACCGGGCAGCGTACAATGAGCAGTTCTTC; CDR3: CASSLDRAAYNEQFF